The clone carrying this T cell receptor beta chain was detected only a few times. Its antigen is unidentified. These data are taken from a study of identical twins. This CDR3 spans 16 amino acids. The germline V gene encodes CDR1 MNHEY and CDR2 SVGAGI. V lost 2 bases and J lost 0, with 14 bases in between. TCRdb redid the calling of the 5' RACE reads with MiXCR, one entry per CDR3 protein. The sample carries roughly 220,000 distinct CDR3 sequences, 5.5% to 7.5% recorded once. Study-wide results and caveats: Memory repertoires lacked the insertion deficit that abundant cord blood beta clonotypes showed. The study reached conclusions through statistical analysis that was cross-sectional, not following the same donors.

This sample also belongs to another study, concerning T cells expressing NK-cell markers. Per that study: Among CD8+ T cells from about 6 donors, dominant NKG2C+ clonotypes accounted for roughly 1.0-7.0%. Several donors' CD3+CD56-NKG2C+ cells were dominated by the same clonotypes.

The V call is TRBV6-5, the J call TRBJ2-7; no definite D call. The receptor was derived from a woman younger than 30 in good health. Sequencing used CD8+ T cells sorted from blood. CDR3 nucleotide sequence: TGTGCCAGCAGTTACGGTAGGGTTAGTACCTCCTACGAGCAGTACTTC. Residues: CASSYGRVSTSYEQYF.